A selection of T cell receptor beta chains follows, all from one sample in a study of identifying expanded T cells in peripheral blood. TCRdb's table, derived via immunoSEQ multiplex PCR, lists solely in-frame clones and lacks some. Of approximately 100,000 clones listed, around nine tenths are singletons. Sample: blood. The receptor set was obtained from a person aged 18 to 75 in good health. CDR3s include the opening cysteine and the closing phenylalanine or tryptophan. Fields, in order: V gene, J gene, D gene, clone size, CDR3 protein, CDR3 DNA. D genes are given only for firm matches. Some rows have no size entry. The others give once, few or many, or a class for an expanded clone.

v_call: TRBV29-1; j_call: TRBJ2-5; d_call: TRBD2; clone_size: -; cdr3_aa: CSVGRIGSSGGNLETQYF; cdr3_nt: TGCAGCGTTGGACGTATAGGGTCTAGCGGGGGGAATCTAGAGACCCAGTACTTC
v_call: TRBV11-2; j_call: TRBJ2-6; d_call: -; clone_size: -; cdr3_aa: CASRADLGANVLTF; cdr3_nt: TGTGCCAGCAGGGCCGACCTCGGGGCCAACGTCCTGACTTTC
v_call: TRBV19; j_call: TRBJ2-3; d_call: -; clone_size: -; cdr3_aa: CASSTRHGFQDTQYF; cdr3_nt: TGTGCCAGTAGTACCCGCCACGGGTTTCAAGATACGCAGTATTTT
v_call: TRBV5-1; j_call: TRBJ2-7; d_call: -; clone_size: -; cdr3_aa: CASSLEGVWPYEQYF; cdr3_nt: TGCGCCAGCAGCTTGGAGGGAGTATGGCCCTACGAGCAGTACTTC
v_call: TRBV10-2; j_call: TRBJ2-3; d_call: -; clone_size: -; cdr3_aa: CASSDPGTLTDTQYF; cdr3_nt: TGCGCCAGCAGTGACCCCGGGACTTTAACAGATACGCAGTATTTT
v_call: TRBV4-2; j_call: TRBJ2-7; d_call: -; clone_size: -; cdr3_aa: CASSQETSGSYEQYF; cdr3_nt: TGTGCCAGCAGCCAAGAGACGAGCGGTTCCTACGAGCAGTACTTC
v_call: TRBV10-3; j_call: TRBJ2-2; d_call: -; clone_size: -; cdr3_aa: CAISETTRRNTGELFF; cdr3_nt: TGTGCCATCAGTGAGACGACTCGACGGAACACCGGGGAGCTGTTTTTT
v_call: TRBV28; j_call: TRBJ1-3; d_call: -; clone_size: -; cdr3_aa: CASTKRWAEGNTIYF; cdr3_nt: TGTGCCAGCACCAAAAGGTGGGCAGAAGGAAACACCATATATTTT
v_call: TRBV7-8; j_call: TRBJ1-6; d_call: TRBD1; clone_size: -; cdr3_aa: CASSPGRTGLSPLHF; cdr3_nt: TGTGCCAGCAGCCCTGGCCGGACAGGGCTTTCACCCCTCCACTTT
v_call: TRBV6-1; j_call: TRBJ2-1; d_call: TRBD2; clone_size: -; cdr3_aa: CASRKSGGRYNEQFF; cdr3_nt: TGTGCCAGCAGGAAAAGCGGGGGCCGGTACAATGAGCAGTTCTTC
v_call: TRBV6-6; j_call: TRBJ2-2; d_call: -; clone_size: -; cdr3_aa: CASISLDGGELFF; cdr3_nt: TGTGCCAGCATCAGTCTCGACGGCGGGGAGCTGTTTTTT
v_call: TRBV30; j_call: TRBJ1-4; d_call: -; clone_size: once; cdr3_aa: CAWRTDGEKLFF; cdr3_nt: TGTGCCTGGAGGACGGATGGTGAAAAACTGTTTTTT
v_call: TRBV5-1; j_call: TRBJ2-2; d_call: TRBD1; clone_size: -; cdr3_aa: CASSLDRGTGELFF; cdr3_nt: TGCGCCAGCAGTTTAGACAGGGGGACCGGGGAGCTGTTTTTT
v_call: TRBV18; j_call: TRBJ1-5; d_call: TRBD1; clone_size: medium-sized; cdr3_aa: CASSRTGRDNQPQHF; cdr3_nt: TGTGCCAGCTCTCGGACAGGGAGGGACAATCAGCCCCAGCATTTT
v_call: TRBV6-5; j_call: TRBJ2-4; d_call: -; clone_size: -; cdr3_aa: CASSYGSLAAKNIQYF; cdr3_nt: TGTGCCAGCAGTTATGGGTCTCTAGCGGCCAAAAACATTCAGTACTTC
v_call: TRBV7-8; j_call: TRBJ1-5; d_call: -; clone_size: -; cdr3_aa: CASSPQGEVANQPQHF; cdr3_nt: TGTGCCAGCAGCCCGCAGGGAGAGGTTGCCAATCAGCCCCAGCATTTT
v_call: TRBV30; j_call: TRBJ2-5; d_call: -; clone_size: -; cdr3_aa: CAWRPSWETQYF; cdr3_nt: TGTGCCTGGAGGCCTAGCTGGGAGACCCAGTACTTC
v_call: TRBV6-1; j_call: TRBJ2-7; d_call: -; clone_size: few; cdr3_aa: CASSESDEGSYEQYF; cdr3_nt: TGTGCCAGCAGTGAATCAGATGAGGGCTCCTACGAGCAGTACTTC
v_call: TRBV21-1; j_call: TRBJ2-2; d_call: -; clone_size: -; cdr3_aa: CASSKTGVSGELFF; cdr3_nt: TGTGCCAGCAGCAAGACAGGGGTGTCCGGGGAGCTGTTTTTT
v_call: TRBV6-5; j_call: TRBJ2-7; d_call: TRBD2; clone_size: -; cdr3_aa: CASSSARLAGYYEQYF; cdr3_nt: TGTGCCAGCAGTTCGGCCCGGCTAGCGGGATACTACGAGCAGTACTTC
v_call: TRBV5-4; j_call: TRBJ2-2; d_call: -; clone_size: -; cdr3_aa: CASSPTAGGNTGELFF; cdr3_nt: TGTGCCAGCAGCCCCACGGCCGGGGGGAACACCGGGGAGCTGTTTTTT
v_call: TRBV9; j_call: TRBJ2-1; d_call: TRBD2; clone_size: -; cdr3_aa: CASSVVIAGGNHNEQFF; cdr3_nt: TGTGCCAGCAGCGTAGTGATAGCGGGAGGAAATCACAATGAGCAGTTCTTC
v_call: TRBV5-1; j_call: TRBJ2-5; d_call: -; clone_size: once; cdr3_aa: CASSSKPEVGYQETQYF; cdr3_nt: TGCGCCAGCAGCTCGAAGCCGGAGGTGGGGTACCAAGAGACCCAGTACTTC
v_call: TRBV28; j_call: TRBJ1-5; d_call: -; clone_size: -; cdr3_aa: CASRPSGLRDSNQPQHF; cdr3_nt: TGTGCCAGCAGACCCTCGGGACTCCGGGATAGCAATCAGCCCCAGCATTTT
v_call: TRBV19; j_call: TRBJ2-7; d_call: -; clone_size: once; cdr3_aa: CASRGTVGLDEQYF; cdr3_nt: TGTGCCAGTAGGGGAACGGTGGGGCTAGACGAGCAGTACTTC
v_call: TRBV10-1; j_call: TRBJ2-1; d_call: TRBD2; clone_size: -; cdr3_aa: CASKAGASGEQFF; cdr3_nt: TGCGCCAGCAAAGCGGGGGCTAGCGGGGAGCAGTTCTTC
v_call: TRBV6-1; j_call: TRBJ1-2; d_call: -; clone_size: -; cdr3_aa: CASSEAGGARGYTF; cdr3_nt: TGTGCCAGCAGTGAAGCTGGTGGGGCGAGGGGCTACACCTTC
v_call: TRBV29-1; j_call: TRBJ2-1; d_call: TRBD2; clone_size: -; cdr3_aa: CSVDGAGVYNEQFF; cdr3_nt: TGCAGCGTTGATGGAGCGGGGGTATACAATGAGCAGTTCTTC
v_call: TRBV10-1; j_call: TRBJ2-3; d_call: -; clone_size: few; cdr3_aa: CASMGNTQYF; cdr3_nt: TGCGCCAGCATGGGGAATACGCAGTATTTT
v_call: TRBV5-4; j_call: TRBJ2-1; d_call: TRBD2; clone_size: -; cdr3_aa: CASPPPGTSGYNEQFF; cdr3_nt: TGTGCCAGCCCTCCCCCCGGGACTAGCGGTTACAATGAGCAGTTCTTC
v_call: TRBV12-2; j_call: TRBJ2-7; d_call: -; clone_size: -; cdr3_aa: CASRSNGGGLADTSYEQYF; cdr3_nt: TGTGCAAGTCGCTCCAATGGGGGGGGACTAGCGGATACTTCCTACGAGCAGTACTTC
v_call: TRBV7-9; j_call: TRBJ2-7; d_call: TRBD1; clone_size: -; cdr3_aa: CASSQGVSEQYF; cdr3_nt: TGTGCCAGCAGCCAGGGGGTGAGCGAGCAGTACTTC
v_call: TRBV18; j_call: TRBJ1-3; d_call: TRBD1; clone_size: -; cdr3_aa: CASSPGQGPGNTIYF; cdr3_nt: TGTGCCAGCTCGCCGGGACAGGGGCCTGGAAACACCATATATTTT
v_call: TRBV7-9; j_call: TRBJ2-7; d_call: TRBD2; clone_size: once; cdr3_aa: CASSSNSGRAPEEQYF; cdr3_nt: TGTGCCAGCAGCTCGAATAGCGGGAGGGCTCCGGAAGAGCAGTACTTC
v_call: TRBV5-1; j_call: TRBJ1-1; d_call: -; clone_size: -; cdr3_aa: CASSSDANTEAFF; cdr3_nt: TGCGCCAGCAGCTCCGACGCTAACACTGAAGCTTTCTTT
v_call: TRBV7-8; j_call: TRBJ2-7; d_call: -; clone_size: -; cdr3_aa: CASSLGQWELHEQYF; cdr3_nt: TGTGCCAGCAGCTTAGGACAGTGGGAGCTCCACGAGCAGTACTTC
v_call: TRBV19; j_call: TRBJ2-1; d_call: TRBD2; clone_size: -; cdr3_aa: CASSPSGSSYNEQFF; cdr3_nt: TGTGCCAGTAGCCCTAGCGGGAGCTCCTACAATGAGCAGTTCTTC